This T cell receptor (beta chain) was sequenced in a study of OX40 agonist ivuxolimab in advanced cancers. Repertoires were generated with immunoSEQ multiplex PCR, while TCRdb's copy carries only in-frame clones and drops some. The data show some 15,000 clones, 78% seen once. The CDR3 totals 13 residues. Between the trimmed V and J ends, which lost 5 bases and 5 bases, there was a span of 13 bases. The germline CDR1 and CDR2 sequences are MNHNS and SASEGT. Sequenced material: CD4+ or CD8+ T cells sorted from blood, taken in a trial of the OX40 agonist ivuxolimab. The source is an adult with an advanced solid tumor such as melanoma, head and neck, liver or kidney cancer. The chain couples TRBV6-1 to TRBJ2-7; possibly TRBD1 for D (5 bases). The CDR3 DNA follows: TGTGCCAGCAGTTATTATATCAGGGACGAGCAGTACTTC. Translating gives CASSYYIRDEQYF.